The 8 T cell receptor beta chains in this list originate from one sample, sequenced in a study of OX40 agonist ivuxolimab in advanced cancers. TCRdb keeps only in-frame clones here, not all; method: immunoSEQ multiplex PCR. The table lists tens of thousands of clones, 80% to 90% of them singletons. The material was CD4+ or CD8+ T cells sorted from blood, obtained in a trial of the OX40 agonist ivuxolimab. All receptors come from an adult with an advanced solid tumor such as melanoma, head and neck, liver or kidney cancer.

The rearrangement links TRBV5-6 to TRBJ2-3; D remains ambiguous. The ends were cut back, 5 bases at V and 3 bases at J, with 4 bases in the middle. CDR1 and CDR2 (germline): SGHDT, YYEEEE. The CDR3 is made up of 11 amino acids. CDR3 sequence (DNA): TGTGCCAGCAGTACAACAGATACGCAGTATTTT. Translating gives CASSTTDTQYF.

The gene calls are TRBV27 and TRBJ1-1; unclear D gene. Germline CDR1 and CDR2: MNHEY and SMNVEV (reference sequence). The CDR3 runs to 15 residues. Trimming removed 6 bases at V and 1 base at J, with 15 bases between. The CDR3 DNA follows: TGTGCCAGCAGCCAAGGGTCAGGCGGGAACACTGAAGCTTTCTTT. It is translated as CASSQGSGGNTEAFF.

In this sample, this clone is medium-sized. The chain has TRBV6-5 and TRBJ2-1, with a possible D match to TRBD2 (6 bases). Germline V gene data show CDR1 as MNHEY and CDR2 as SVGAGI. The CDR3 runs to 15 residues. Trimming pared 2 bases from V and 9 bases from J, leaving 17 bases between. CDR3 bases: TGTGCCAGCAGTTACCATTCGGGAGAATCGGTTGAGCAGTTCTTC. Protein sequence: CASSYHSGESVEQFF.

J is TRBJ2-3 and V is TRBV18; 10 positions match TRBD1. CDR1 is KGHSH and CDR2 is LQKENI in the germline V gene. The CDR3 loop spans 17 amino acids. V gave up 11 bases and J gave up 1 base; unmatched junction bases: 15. DNA of the CDR3: TGTGCCGGCCTCGGGACAGGGGCTAAAACGGGCACAGATACGCAGTATTTT. Its translation is CAGLGTGAKTGTDTQYF.

The chain combines TRBV19 with TRBJ1-2, with D possibly being TRBD1 (5 bases). V was shortened by 7 bases and J by 5 bases, with 14 bases between the two germline ends. In germline, CDR1 is LNHDA, CDR2 SQIVND (reference sequence). The CDR3 is 13 residues long. CDR3 sequence: CASTAGPLYGYTF. The CDR3 nucleotides are TGTGCCAGTACTGCGGGACCCCTATATGGCTACACCTTC.

This sequence joins TRBV6-1 and TRBJ2-7; possibly TRBD1 for D (6 bases). Trimming shortened V by 4 bases and J by 2 bases, and 9 bases separated the two germline ends. The CDR3 runs 13 residues. Germline assignment: CDR1 MNHNS and CDR2 SASEGT. The DNA for the CDR3 is TGTGCCAGCAGTGGGACAGAAACCTACGAGCAGTACTTC. Protein: CASSGTETYEQYF.

The chain has TRBV28 and TRBJ2-1; TRBD2 might be the D (7 bases). Germline-derived CDR1 and CDR2 are MDHEN and SYDVKM. V was trimmed by 6 bases and J by 7 bases, leaving 22 bases between them. This CDR3 region has 16 residues. As DNA, the CDR3 is TGTGCCAGCAGCCCTATGGGGGGGGCGGTGAGGAATGAGCAGTTCTTC. Residues: CASSPMGGAVRNEQFF.

This chain uses TRBV7-9 with TRBJ2-7; the D is unclear. CDR1 SEHNR and CDR2 FQNEAQ come from the germline V gene (reference sequence). There are 12 residues in the CDR3. Trimming stripped 4 bases from V and 3 bases from J, with 7 bases between. CDR3 loop: CASSSRDYEQYF. The CDR3 nucleotides are TGTGCCAGCAGCTCAAGGGACTACGAGCAGTACTTC.